Included here is one TCR beta chain sequence, with context. The sample originates from a study of blood T cell repertoires in COVID-19. Per the authors' pipeline: Reference gene primer amplification gave estimated nucleated cell counts. Clones were read by immunoSEQ multiplex PCR, and TCRdb kept only the in-frame ones, dropping some. V and J calls and clone size are those listed in that table; D and trimming were worked out from the DNA. The repertoire includes some 250,000 clones, roughly 86% of them detected once, and 5.5% to 7.5% sits in the top ten. The CDR3 loop spans 13 amino acids. Germline CDR1 MNHEY, CDR2 SVGAGI. Trimming removed 7 bases from V and 10 bases from J, with 19 bases in between.

The chain has TRBV6-5 and TRBJ2-5; weak D call: TRBD2 (5 bases). Sequencing input: peripheral blood. The clonotype was recovered from a woman in her 70s with active or convalescent COVID-19. CDR3 DNA: TGTGCCAGCAAGGAGTACAGCTCGGAGGACCAGTACTTC. Translating it yields CASKEYSSEDQYF.